Below, one T cell receptor (beta chain) is given with its context. The antigen is undetermined. This CDR3 region has 14 residues. Looked up from germline, CDR1 is MNHNY and CDR2 is SVGAGI (reference sequence). The ends were cut back, 4 bases at V and 8 bases at J, with 15 bases in the middle. One entry per CDR3 protein, called by TCRdb with MiXCR from the 5' RACE reads. In the table there are roughly 130,000 distinct CDR3 sequences, more than 15% of which are singletons. The data originate from a study of T-cell memory formation after mild COVID-19. Looking at the study overall: The study found TCR clusters largely donor specific. Findings of the study overall: Several responding clones turned up in pre-infection memory, indicating that cross-reactive memory may have taken part. Nothing showed for sure that second-wave clones peaking on day 37 were SARS-CoV-2 specific. Whereas later expanders leaned CD4+, clones contracting day 15 to 85 showed a balanced CD4/CD8 makeup.

The V call is TRBV6-6, the J call TRBJ1-3, with D maybe TRBD1 (6 bases). The sample taken for sequencing was PBMCs or a T cell subset sorted from them (not recorded which). The source is a man between 18 and 35 years old who had mild COVID-19 (a few samples of this study predate the infection). Cell type and time point are not known. CDR3 region: CASSSVVEGDTIYF. The CDR3 coding sequence is TGTGCCAGCAGTTCCGTCGTTGAGGGGGACACCATATATTTT.